A single sample gave rise to the 25 T cell receptor beta chains below, sequenced in a study of CD8 T cells in Susac syndrome. Reverse transcription of about 0.5 to 1 ug RNA was performed with random hexamers. TCRdb passed the immunoSEQ multiplex PCR reads through MiXCR, listing each CDR3 protein once. The data show about 190,000 distinct CDR3 sequences, about 95% seen once. The sample taken for sequencing was CD4+ T cells from PBMCs. The receptors derive from a human donor in good health.

The V call is TRBV6-2 or TRBV6-3, the J call TRBJ1-2, with 8 bases fitting TRBD1. Germline trimming cut 2 bases from V and 7 bases from J; bases unmatched to any gene: 3. Germline V gives CDR1 MNHEY, CDR2 SVGEGT. This CDR3 is 13 amino acids long. The CDR3 is CASSYGTGIGYTF. DNA of the CDR3: TGTGCCAGCAGTTACGGGACAGGAATTGGCTACACCTTC.

V gene TRBV28 combines with J gene TRBJ2-1, with D uncertain. Germline V lookup: CDR1 MDHEN, CDR2 SYDVKM. CDR3 size: 13 residues. The V gene lost 8 bases and the J gene lost 2 bases, with 10 bases spanning the gap. In nucleotides, the CDR3 is TGTGCCAGCGAGAGTATCCCCTACAATGAGCAGTTCTTC. Translation gives CASESIPYNEQFF.

The chain is built from TRBV3-1 and TRBJ1-1; tentatively, D is TRBD1 (5 bases). This CDR3 comprises 14 residues. With 4 bases removed from V and 2 bases from J, the gap between germline ends came to 11 bases. Germline V gene sequence: CDR1 LGHDT, CDR2 YNNKEL (reference sequence). The DNA for the CDR3 is TGTGCCAGCAGCCGACAGCGCCGCAACACTGAAGCTTTCTTT. Its translation: CASSRQRRNTEAFF.

This clonotype was picked up a small number of times. The chain uses TRBV25-1 and TRBJ2-5, with unresolved D. Germline CDR1 is MGHDK and CDR2 is SYGVNS. The length of the CDR3 is 16 residues. With 8 bases removed from V and 2 bases from J, the gap between germline ends came to 21 bases. Written as DNA, the CDR3 is TGTGCCAGCTCCCTAGGTCGTCAGATCGCTCAAGAGACCCAGTACTTC. Protein sequence: CASSLGRQIAQETQYF.

This chain links TRBV12-3 or TRBV12-4 with TRBJ2-7; weak D call: TRBD2 (5 bases). The CDR3 contains 13 residues. The V and J ends lost 6 bases and 6 bases respectively, with 15 bases between them. The DNA of the CDR3 is TGTGCCAGCAGGCCTGGACTGGGGAGCGAGCAGTACTTC. Its protein product is CASRPGLGSEQYF.

The chain carries TRBV29-1 and TRBJ1-4; D gene ambiguous. From germline, CDR1 is SQVTM and CDR2 ANQGSEA. V lost 5 bases to trimming and J lost 0 bases, with 7 bases between them. CDR3 length: 13 residues. As DNA, the CDR3 is TGCAGCGTTTTAGCTGCAACTAATGAAAAACTGTTTTTT. The encoded protein is CSVLAATNEKLFF.

This chain connects TRBV7-9 to TRBJ1-2; D is unclear. Germline V gene sequence: CDR1 SEHNR, CDR2 FQNEAQ (reference sequence). V was trimmed by 1 base and J by 2 bases, leaving 8 bases between them. The CDR3 runs 14 residues. The CDR3 DNA is TGTGCCAGCAGCTTAGGGGCAGAGAACTATGGCTACACCTTC. Translation: CASSLGAENYGYTF.

V gene TRBV12-3 or TRBV12-4 combines with J gene TRBJ1-5; possible D gene TRBD1, 5 bases. This CDR3 is built from 14 residues. Trimming left V 5 bases short and J 6 bases short, with 14 bases between. The CDR3 loop reads CASSIEGSGQPQHF. Here the CDR3 DNA reads TGTGCCAGCAGTATCGAGGGGTCAGGTCAGCCCCAGCATTTT.

The chain has TRBV6-2 or TRBV6-3 and TRBJ2-6; D not resolved. CDR3 length equals 14 residues. V gave up 8 bases and J gave up 1 base, with 9 bases separating them. The germline V gene encodes CDR1 MNHEY and CDR2 SVGEGT. The CDR3 here is CASRSTSGANVLTF. The CDR3 nucleotides read TGTGCCAGCCGTTCAACATCTGGGGCCAACGTCCTGACTTTC.

CDR3 nucleotides: TGCAGCGTTGTTCTCGTGGGCCTTCAGGACTCTGGGGCCAACGTCCTGACTTTC. Translation gives CSVVLVGLQDSGANVLTF. J is TRBJ2-6 and V is TRBV29-1; D unresolved. Trimming took 4 bases from V and 0 from J, leaving 19 bases between them. Germline loops: CDR1 SQVTM, CDR2 ANQGSEA. The CDR3 totals 18 residues.

The J gene is TRBJ1-4, the V gene TRBV2, with 10 bases that match TRBD1. CDR1 and CDR2 (germline): SNHLY, FYNNEI. Losses at the gene ends were 5 bases for V and 7 bases for J; bases not matched to a gene: 7. The CDR3 loop spans 15 amino acids. In nucleotides, the CDR3 is TGTGCCAGCAGTCCCGACAGGGGGCATGGTGAAAAACTGTTTTTT. This sequence encodes CASSPDRGHGEKLFF.

This clonotype was observed a single time. V gene TRBV12-3 or TRBV12-4 combines with J gene TRBJ1-2, with D perhaps matching TRBD1 (5 bases). CDR3 length: 11 amino acids. Trimming took off 3 bases at V and 6 bases at J, with 5 bases between the two ends. The CDR3, as DNA: TGTGCCAGCAGTTTCAGGGATGGCTACACCTTC. Its translation: CASSFRDGYTF.

V and J are TRBV20-1 and TRBJ2-3; TRBD2 might be the D (7 bases). Trimming cost V 5 bases and J 0 bases, with 15 bases left between them. CDR1 and CDR2 (germline): DFQATT, SNEGSKA (reference sequence). The CDR3 loop spans 15 amino acids. Here the CDR3 reads CSAQLRGLSTDTQYF. The CDR3 DNA reads TGCAGTGCTCAGTTGCGGGGGCTTAGCACAGATACGCAGTATTTT.

The chain is built from TRBV19 and TRBJ1-5; D ambiguous. This CDR3 comprises 12 residues. Germline V gene lookup returns CDR1 LNHDA and CDR2 SQIVND (reference sequence). V was cut by 5 bases and J by 5 bases, with 7 bases left in between. CDR3 in DNA: TGTGCCAGTAGTCCGGACGATCAGCCCCAGCATTTT. Its translation is CASSPDDQPQHF. The whole variable domain, remainder taken from reference TRBV19 and TRBJ1-5, is DGGITQSPKYLFRKEGQNVTLSCEQNLNHDAMYWYRQDPGQGLRLIYYSQIVNDFQKGDIAEGYSVSREKKESFPLTVTSAQKNPTAFYLCASSPDDQPQHFGDGTRLSIL.

The rearrangement joins TRBV9 to TRBJ1-6; no definite D call. CDR1 and CDR2 from the germline V gene are SGDLS and YYNGEE. The V end was cut by 5 bases, the J end by 7 bases, with 10 bases between. This CDR3 region has 13 residues. Written as DNA, the CDR3 is TGTGCCAGCAGTCCGGACGGGAATTCACCCCTCCACTTT. Protein product: CASSPDGNSPLHF.

The chain has TRBV24-1 and TRBJ2-6; D is unclear. Trimming shortened V by 9 bases and J by 0 bases, and 5 bases separated the two germline ends. The CDR3 has 13 amino acids. CDR1 is KGHDR, CDR2 SFDVKD, per germline. Written as DNA, the CDR3 is TGTGCCACCCGACCCTCTGGGGCCAACGTCCTGACTTTC. Protein product: CATRPSGANVLTF.

The chain recombines TRBV12-3 or TRBV12-4 with TRBJ2-4, with 10 bases lining up with TRBD1. The length of the CDR3 is 15 residues. The V segment lost 3 bases and the J segment 8 bases; nucleotides outside the gene matches: 7. CDR3 DNA sequence: TGTGCCAGCAGTTTCGTGACAGGGGGCCTGGACATTCAGTACTTC. This translates into CASSFVTGGLDIQYF.

This chain uses TRBV10-3 with TRBJ2-3; D remains unclear. The V and J ends lost 6 bases and 3 bases respectively, with 16 bases between them. The CDR3 covers 15 residues. Germline V CDR1 and CDR2: ENHRY, SYGVKD. DNA of the CDR3: TGTGCCATCAGCGCGCGACCGGGTATAACAGATACGCAGTATTTT. This codes for CAISARPGITDTQYF.

This clonotype was seen a handful of times. The chain links TRBV19 to TRBJ1-1, with 7 bases aligning to TRBD1. V lost 5 bases to trimming and J lost 0 bases; unmatched junction nucleotides: 3. Germline CDR1 is LNHDA and CDR2 is SQIVND (reference sequence). The CDR3 spans 14 residues. The CDR3 loop reads CASSLQGLNTEAFF. The CDR3 DNA follows: TGTGCCAGTAGTCTACAGGGGTTGAACACTGAAGCTTTCTTT. Full variable domain (remainder filled in from reference TRBV19 and TRBJ1-1): DGGITQSPKYLFRKEGQNVTLSCEQNLNHDAMYWYRQDPGQGLRLIYYSQIVNDFQKGDIAEGYSVSREKKESFPLTVTSAQKNPTAFYLCASSLQGLNTEAFFGQGTRLTVV.

The gene calls are TRBV9 and TRBJ2-1, with unresolved D. The CDR3 is 16 amino acids. The V and J ends lost 0 bases and 0 bases respectively, with 10 bases between them. Germline V gene sequence: CDR1 SGDLS, CDR2 YYNGEE. The CDR3 sequence: CASSVVGTRSYNEQFF. The CDR3 region has the DNA TGTGCCAGCAGCGTAGTAGGAACACGCTCCTACAATGAGCAGTTCTTC.

The V and J genes are TRBV3-1 and TRBJ2-6, with D uncertain. V gave up 6 bases and J gave up 0 bases, with 12 bases separating them. This CDR3 spans 16 amino acids. Germline loops: CDR1 LGHDT, CDR2 YNNKEL (reference sequence). This CDR3 is CASRGLGYSGANVLTF. CDR3 sequence (DNA): TGTGCCAGCAGGGGTCTAGGTTACTCTGGGGCCAACGTCCTGACTTTC.

This clonotype was picked up one time. V is TRBV28 and J is TRBJ2-1; TRBD2 aligns across 12 bases. The germline V gene encodes CDR1 MDHEN and CDR2 SYDVKM. The ends lost 4 bases at V and 3 bases at J; junction bases unmatched: 4. The CDR3 totals 16 residues. This chain's CDR3 is CASSSPSGGDYNEQFF. The CDR3 coding sequence is TGTGCCAGCAGTTCGCCTAGCGGGGGGGACTACAATGAGCAGTTCTTC. Using reference TRBV28 and TRBJ2-1 for the parts outside the CDR3, the full variable domain is DVKVTQSSRYLVKRTGEKVFLECVQDMDHENMFWYRQDPGLGLRLIYFSYDVKMKEKGDIPEGYSVSREKKERFSLILESASTNQTSMYLCASSSPSGGDYNEQFFGPGTRLTVL.

This chain links TRBV2 with TRBJ2-2, with D possibly TRBD1 on 5 matching bases. Germline V gene sequence: CDR1 SNHLY, CDR2 FYNNEI. This CDR3 is built from 14 residues. Trimming pared 6 bases from V and 7 bases from J, leaving 15 bases between. CDR3 loop: CASRAQGGGGELFF. The CDR3 DNA follows: TGTGCCAGCAGGGCTCAGGGCGGTGGCGGGGAGCTGTTTTTT.

The genes are TRBV20-1 and TRBJ1-6; D possibly corresponds to TRBD1 (5 bases). The V end lost 6 bases, the J end lost 8 bases, and 17 bases lay between the germline ends. CDR1 DFQATT and CDR2 SNEGSKA come from the germline V gene (reference sequence). The CDR3 covers 14 residues. CDR3 region: CSALTRDGYSPLHF. CDR3 nucleotide sequence: TGCAGTGCCCTCACCCGGGACGGTTATTCACCCCTCCACTTT.

The chain is built from TRBV29-1 and TRBJ2-1; 12 bases are a match to TRBD2. The ends lost 7 bases at V and 9 bases at J; junction bases unmatched: 7. The CDR3 covers 13 residues. Germline values: CDR1 SQVTM, CDR2 ANQGSEA. The CDR3 loop reads CSAMTSGSGEQFF. The CDR3 DNA follows: TGCAGCGCCATGACTAGCGGGAGTGGTGAGCAGTTCTTC.